This TCR beta chain comes out of a study of cytomegalovirus exposure and HLA in healthy donors. Overall study findings and caveats: In a later analysis, HLA-associated TCR beta chains were more clonally expanded than equally common others. Most TCRs appeared rarely, but some public TCRs recurred in many donors. It was assumed in the presence/absence analyses that sequencing depth was roughly uniform across donors.

PCR was performed using 60 Vbeta and 13 Jbeta primers. TCRdb's table, derived via immunoSEQ multiplex PCR, lists solely in-frame clones and lacks some. The sample includes roughly 180,000 clones, around 80% of them seen just once. CDR3 size: 15 residues. Germline loops: CDR1 SGDLS, CDR2 YYNGEE. V was clipped by 4 bases and J by 0 bases, with 11 bases between them. In its sample, this clone was seen once. What it recognizes is unknown. The receptor's source is a young woman in good health and CMV-seronegative. Sequenced material: PBMCs. The rearrangement uses TRBV9 and TRBJ1-5; weak D call: TRBD1 (6 bases). The CDR3 sequence is CASSRSDSSNQPQHF. The CDR3 nucleotides read TGTGCCAGCAGCCGCTCGGACAGTAGCAATCAGCCCCAGCATTTT.